This T cell receptor beta chain was sequenced for a study of shared clonotypes between healthy human individuals. Study-level background: Aged 18 to 49, the donors were a couple of women and a few men.

The naive CD8 population came from CD45RO-negative cells selected for CCR7, without terminally differentiated effector memory CD45RA+ cells. This clone was detected only once. V lost 5 bases to trimming and J lost 3 bases; unmatched junction nucleotides: 3. The CDR3 is 14 amino acids. Per the germline V gene, CDR1 is MDHEN and CDR2 is SYDVKM. Generated by immunoSEQ multiplex PCR, the TCRdb table keeps only in-frame clones and is missing some. The sample has hundreds of thousands of clones; approximately 96% are singletons. The chain uses TRBV28 and TRBJ1-1, with TRBD1 identical over 10 bases. Material for sequencing was naive CD8+ T cells sorted from blood. The source of this sequence is a woman aged 25 to 39 in good health. The CDR3 loop reads CASSGTGEDTEAFF. The CDR3 coding sequence is TGTGCCAGCAGTGGGACAGGGGAGGACACTGAAGCTTTCTTT.